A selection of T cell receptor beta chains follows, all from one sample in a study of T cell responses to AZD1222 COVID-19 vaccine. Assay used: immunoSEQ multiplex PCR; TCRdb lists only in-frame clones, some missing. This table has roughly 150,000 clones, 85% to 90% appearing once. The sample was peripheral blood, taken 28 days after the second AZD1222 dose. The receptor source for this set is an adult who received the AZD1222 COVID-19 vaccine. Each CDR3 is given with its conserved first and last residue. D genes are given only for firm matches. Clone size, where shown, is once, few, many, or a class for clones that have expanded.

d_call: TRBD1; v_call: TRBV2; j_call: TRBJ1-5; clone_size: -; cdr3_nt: TGTGCCAGCGGCTGGACAGGGGGGCCCTATAGCAATCAGCCCCAGCATTTT; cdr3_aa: CASGWTGGPYSNQPQHF
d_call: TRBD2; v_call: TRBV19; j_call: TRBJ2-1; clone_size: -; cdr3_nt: TGTGCCAGTAGAGTACTAGCGGGAGGCGGTGAGCAGTTCTTC; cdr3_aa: CASRVLAGGGEQFF
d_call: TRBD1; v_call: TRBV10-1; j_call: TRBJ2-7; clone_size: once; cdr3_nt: TGCGCCAGCAGTGAGTCGAATAAGGGGGCTAACGAGCAGTACTTC; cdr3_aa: CASSESNKGANEQYF
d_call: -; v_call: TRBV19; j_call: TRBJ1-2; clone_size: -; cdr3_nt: TGTGCCAGTAGTGCAGCCCGGACCCACGGCTACACCTTC; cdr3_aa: CASSAARTHGYTF
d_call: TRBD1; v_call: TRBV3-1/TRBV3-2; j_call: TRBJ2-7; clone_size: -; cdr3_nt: TGTGCCAGCAGCCAAGGGGGCCAGGGGGTTACGATGCAGTACTTC; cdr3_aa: CASSQGGQGVTMQYF
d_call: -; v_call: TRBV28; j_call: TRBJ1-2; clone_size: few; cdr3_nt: TGTGCCAGCGCCCGGACGGACTATGGCTACACCTTC; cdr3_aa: CASARTDYGYTF
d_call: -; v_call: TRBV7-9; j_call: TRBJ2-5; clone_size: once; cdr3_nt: TGTGCCAGCAGCCCAACCGGACGGCCTGGGGAGACCCAGTACTTC; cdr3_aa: CASSPTGRPGETQYF
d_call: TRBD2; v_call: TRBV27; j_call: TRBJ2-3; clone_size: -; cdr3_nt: TGTGCCAGCAGCCCTAAACTAGCGGGAGAGGGGTATTTT; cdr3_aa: CASSPKLAGEGYF
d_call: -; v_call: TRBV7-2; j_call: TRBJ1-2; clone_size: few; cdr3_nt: TGTGCCAGCAGCCCTGGGATCGGGTATGGCTACACCTTC; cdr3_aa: CASSPGIGYGYTF
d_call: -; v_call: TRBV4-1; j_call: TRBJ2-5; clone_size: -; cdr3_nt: TGCGCCAGCAGCCAAGATCCTGGGGGAACTAAGACCCAGTACTTC; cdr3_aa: CASSQDPGGTKTQYF
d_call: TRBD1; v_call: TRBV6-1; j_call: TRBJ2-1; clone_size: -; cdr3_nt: TGTGCCAGCAGTGAATCCCAGGGGGCGAATGAGCAGTTCTTC; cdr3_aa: CASSESQGANEQFF
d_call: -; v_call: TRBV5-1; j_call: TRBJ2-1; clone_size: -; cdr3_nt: TGCGCCAGCAGCTTGGCGCAGACTTACAATGAGCAGTTCTTC; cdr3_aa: CASSLAQTYNEQFF
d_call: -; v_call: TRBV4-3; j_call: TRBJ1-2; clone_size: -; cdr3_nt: TGCGCCAGCAGCCAAGAATTCGAGAGGAGAAGAGATGGCTACACCTTC; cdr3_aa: CASSQEFERRRDGYTF
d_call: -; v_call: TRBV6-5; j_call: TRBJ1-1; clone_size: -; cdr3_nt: TGTGCCAGCAGTTACGGGGGACCTACGAGGGCTGAAGCTTTCTTT; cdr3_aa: CASSYGGPTRAEAFF
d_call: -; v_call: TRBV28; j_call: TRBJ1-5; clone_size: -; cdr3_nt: TGTGCCAGCAGCCCCCTTTATAGCAATCAGCCCCAGCATTTT; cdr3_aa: CASSPLYSNQPQHF
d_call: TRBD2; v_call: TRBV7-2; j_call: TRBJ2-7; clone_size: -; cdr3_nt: TGTGCCAGCAGCTCGACTAGCGGGGGGACCTTTACCTACGAGCAGTACTTC; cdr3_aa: CASSSTSGGTFTYEQYF
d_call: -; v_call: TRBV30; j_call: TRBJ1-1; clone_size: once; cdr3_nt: TGTGCCTGGAGTGTAAGGGTAGGGAGGGTAGCTGAAGCTTTCTTT; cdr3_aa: CAWSVRVGRVAEAFF
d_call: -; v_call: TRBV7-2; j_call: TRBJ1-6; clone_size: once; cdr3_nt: TGTGCCAGCAGCTTAGCGGTAGGCCGTAATTCACCCCTCCACTTT; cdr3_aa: CASSLAVGRNSPLHF